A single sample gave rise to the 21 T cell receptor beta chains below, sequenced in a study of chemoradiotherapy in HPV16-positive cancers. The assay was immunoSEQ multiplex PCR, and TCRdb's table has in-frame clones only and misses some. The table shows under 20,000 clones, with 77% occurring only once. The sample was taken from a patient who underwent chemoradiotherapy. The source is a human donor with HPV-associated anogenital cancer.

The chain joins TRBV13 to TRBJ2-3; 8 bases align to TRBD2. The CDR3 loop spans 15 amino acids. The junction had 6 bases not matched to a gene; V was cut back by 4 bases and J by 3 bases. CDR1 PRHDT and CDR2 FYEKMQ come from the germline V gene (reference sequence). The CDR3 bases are TGTGCCAGCAGCTCCAGACTAGCGATAACAGATACGCAGTATTTT. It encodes CASSSRLAITDTQYF. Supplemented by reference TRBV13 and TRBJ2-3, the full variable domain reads AAGVIQSPRHLIKEKRETATLKCYPIPRHDTVYWYQQGPGQDPQFLISFYEKMQSDKGSIPDRFSAQQFSDYHSELNMSSLELGDSALYFCASSSRLAITDTQYFGPGTRLTVL.

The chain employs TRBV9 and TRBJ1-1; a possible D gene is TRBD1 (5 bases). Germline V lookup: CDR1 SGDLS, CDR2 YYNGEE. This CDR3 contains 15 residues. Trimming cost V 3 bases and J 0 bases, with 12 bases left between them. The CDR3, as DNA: TGTGCCAGCAGCGCGACGGGGGGAATGAACACTGAAGCTTTCTTT. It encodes CASSATGGMNTEAFF.

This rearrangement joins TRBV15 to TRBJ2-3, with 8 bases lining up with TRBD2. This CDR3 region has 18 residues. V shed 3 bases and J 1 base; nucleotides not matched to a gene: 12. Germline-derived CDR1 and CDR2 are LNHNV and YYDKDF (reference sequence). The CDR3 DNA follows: TGTGCCACCAGCAGGTCCTTCGGGGGAGCGGGGGGCACAGATACGCAGTATTTT. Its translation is CATSRSFGGAGGTDTQYF. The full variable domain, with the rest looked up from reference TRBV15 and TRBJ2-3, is DAMVIQNPRYQVTQFGKPVTLSCSQTLNHNVMYWYQQKSSQAPKLLFHYYDKDFNNEADTPDNFQSRRPNTSFCFLDIRSPGLGDTAMYLCATSRSFGGAGGTDTQYFGPGTRLTVL.

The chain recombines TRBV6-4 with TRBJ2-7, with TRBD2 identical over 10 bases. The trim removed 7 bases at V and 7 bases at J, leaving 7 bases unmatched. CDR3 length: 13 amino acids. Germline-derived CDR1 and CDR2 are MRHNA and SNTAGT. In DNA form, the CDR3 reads TGTGCCAGCACTAATGGACTAGCGGATGAGCAGTACTTC. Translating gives CASTNGLADEQYF.

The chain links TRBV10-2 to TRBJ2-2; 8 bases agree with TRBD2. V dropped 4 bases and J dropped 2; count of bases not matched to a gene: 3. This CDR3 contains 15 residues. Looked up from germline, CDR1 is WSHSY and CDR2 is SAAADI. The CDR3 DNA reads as TGCGCCAGCAGTGTAACTAGCGGAAACACCGGGGAGCTGTTTTTT. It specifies CASSVTSGNTGELFF.

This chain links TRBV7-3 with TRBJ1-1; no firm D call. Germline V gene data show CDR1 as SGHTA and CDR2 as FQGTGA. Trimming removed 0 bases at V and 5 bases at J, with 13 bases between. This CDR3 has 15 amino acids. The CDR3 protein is CASSLTEGIWTEAFF. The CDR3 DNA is TGTGCCAGCAGCTTAACGGAGGGAATATGGACTGAAGCTTTCTTT.

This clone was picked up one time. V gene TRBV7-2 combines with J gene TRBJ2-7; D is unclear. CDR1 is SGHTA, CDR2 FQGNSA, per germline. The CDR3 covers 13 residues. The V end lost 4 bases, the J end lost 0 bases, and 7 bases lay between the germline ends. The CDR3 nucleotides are TGTGCCAGCAGCTACCAGAGCTCCTACGAGCAGTACTTC. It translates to CASSYQSSYEQYF.

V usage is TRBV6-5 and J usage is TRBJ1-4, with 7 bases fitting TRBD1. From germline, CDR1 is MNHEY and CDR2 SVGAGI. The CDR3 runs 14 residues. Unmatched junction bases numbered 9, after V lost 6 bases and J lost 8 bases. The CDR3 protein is CASSLRDRNEKLFF. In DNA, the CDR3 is TGTGCCAGCAGCCTCCGGGACAGAAACGAAAAACTGTTTTTT.

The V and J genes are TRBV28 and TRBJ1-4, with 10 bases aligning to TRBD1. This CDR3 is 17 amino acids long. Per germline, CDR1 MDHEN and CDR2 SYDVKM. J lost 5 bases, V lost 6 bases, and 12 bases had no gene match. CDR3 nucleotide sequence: TGTGCCAGCAGCGACTCTCTACCGGGACAGGGGAATGAAAAACTGTTTTTT. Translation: CASSDSLPGQGNEKLFF.

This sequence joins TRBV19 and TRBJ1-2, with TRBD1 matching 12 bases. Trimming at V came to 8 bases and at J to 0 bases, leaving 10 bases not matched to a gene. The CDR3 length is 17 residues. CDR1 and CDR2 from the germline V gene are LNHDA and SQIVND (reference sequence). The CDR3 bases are TGTGCCAGTTCCCCGGGACAGGGGGCACCAGCTAACTATGGCTACACCTTC. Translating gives CASSPGQGAPANYGYTF. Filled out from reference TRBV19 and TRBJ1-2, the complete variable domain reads DGGITQSPKYLFRKEGQNVTLSCEQNLNHDAMYWYRQDPGQGLRLIYYSQIVNDFQKGDIAEGYSVSREKKESFPLTVTSAQKNPTAFYLCASSPGQGAPANYGYTFGSGTRLTVV.

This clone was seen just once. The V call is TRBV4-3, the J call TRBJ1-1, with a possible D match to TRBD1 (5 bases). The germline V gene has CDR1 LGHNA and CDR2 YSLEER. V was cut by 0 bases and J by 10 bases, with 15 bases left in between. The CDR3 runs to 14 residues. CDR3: CASSQDIGVRGAFF. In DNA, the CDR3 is TGCGCCAGCAGCCAAGATATTGGGGTAAGGGGAGCTTTCTTT.

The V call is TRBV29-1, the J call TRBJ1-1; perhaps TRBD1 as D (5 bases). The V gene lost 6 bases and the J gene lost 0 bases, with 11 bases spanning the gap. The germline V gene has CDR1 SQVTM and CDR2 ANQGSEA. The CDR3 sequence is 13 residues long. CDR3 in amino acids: CSVEWGLNTEAFF. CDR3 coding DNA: TGCAGCGTCGAGTGGGGCCTGAACACTGAAGCTTTCTTT.

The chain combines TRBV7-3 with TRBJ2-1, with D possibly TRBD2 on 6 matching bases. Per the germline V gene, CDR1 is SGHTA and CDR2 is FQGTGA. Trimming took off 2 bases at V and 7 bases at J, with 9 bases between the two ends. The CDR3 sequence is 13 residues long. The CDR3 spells CASSLFRENEQFF. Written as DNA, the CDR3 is TGTGCCAGCAGCTTATTTCGGGAGAATGAGCAGTTCTTC.

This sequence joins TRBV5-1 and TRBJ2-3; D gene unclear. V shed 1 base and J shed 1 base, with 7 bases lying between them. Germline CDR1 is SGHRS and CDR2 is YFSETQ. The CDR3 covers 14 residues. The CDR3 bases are TGCGCCAGCAGCTTGCCCACGGGCACAGATACGCAGTATTTT. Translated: CASSLPTGTDTQYF.

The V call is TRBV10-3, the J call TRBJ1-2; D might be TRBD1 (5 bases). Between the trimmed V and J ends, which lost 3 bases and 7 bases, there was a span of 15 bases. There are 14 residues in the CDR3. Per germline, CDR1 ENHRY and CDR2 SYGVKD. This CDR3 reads CAISDLQDSSGYTF. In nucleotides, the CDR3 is TGTGCCATCAGTGACTTACAGGATAGCAGTGGCTACACCTTC.

The CDR3 nucleotides are TGCGCCAGCAGCACCGCATCCCGGGGCGAGGGCACTGAAGCTTTCTTT. Its translation is CASSTASRGEGTEAFF. The rearrangement uses TRBV5-1 and TRBJ1-1; D is perhaps TRBD1 (5 bases). There are 16 residues in the CDR3. Deletions cut 4 bases from V and 4 bases from J, with 20 bases between. The germline gives CDR1 SGHRS, CDR2 YFSETQ. Drawing the rest from reference TRBV5-1 and TRBJ1-1, the complete variable domain is KAGVTQTPRYLIKTRGQQVTLSCSPISGHRSVSWYQQTPGQGLQFLFEYFSETQRNKGNFPGRFSGRQFSNSRSEMNVSTLELGDSALYLCASSTASRGEGTEAFFGQGTRLTVV.

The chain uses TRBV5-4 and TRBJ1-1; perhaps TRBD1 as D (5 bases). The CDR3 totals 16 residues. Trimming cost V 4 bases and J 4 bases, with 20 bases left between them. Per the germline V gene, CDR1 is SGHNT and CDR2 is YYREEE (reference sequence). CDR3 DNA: TGTGCCAGCAGCAGGAAGGTGCCAGGGTCGGCCACTGAAGCTTTCTTT. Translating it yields CASSRKVPGSATEAFF.

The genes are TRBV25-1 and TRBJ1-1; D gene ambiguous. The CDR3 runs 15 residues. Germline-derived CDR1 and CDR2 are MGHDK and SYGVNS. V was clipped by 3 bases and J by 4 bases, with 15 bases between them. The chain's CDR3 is CASSDRLGLGTEAFF. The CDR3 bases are TGTGCCAGCAGTGATAGGCTGGGATTGGGCACTGAAGCTTTCTTT.

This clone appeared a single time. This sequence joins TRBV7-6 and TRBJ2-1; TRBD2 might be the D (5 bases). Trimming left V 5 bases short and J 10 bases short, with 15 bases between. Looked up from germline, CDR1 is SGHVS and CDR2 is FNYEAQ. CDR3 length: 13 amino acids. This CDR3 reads CASSIGLLREQFF. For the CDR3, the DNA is TGTGCCAGCAGCATCGGACTCCTCAGGGAGCAGTTCTTC.

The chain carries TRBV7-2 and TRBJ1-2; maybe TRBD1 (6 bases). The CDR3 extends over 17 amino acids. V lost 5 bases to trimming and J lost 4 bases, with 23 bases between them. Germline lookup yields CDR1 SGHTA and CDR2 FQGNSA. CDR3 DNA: TGTGCCAGCAGCCGGACAGCAGACGGGTTGGGGCTCTATGGCTACACCTTC. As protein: CASSRTADGLGLYGYTF.

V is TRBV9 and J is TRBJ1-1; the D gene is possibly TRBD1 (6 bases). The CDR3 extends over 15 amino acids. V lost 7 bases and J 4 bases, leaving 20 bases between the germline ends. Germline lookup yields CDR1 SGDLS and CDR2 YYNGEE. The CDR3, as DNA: TGTGCCAGCTCCGATCGGGGGGGCGCGAGCACTGAAGCTTTCTTT. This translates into CASSDRGGASTEAFF.